The T cell receptor beta chain under discussion was sequenced for a study of blood T cell repertoires in COVID-19. The data were produced by immunoSEQ multiplex PCR, yet TCRdb's version contains in-frame clones alone and is incomplete. The profile shows roughly 67,000 clones, approximately 84% of them singletons. Trimming shortened V by 5 bases and J by 5 bases, and 15 bases separated the two germline ends. Looked up from germline, CDR1 is MNHEY and CDR2 is SVGAGI. The CDR3 has 14 amino acids. This receptor was identified in a man in his forties or fifties with active COVID-19. Sequenced: peripheral blood. This sequence joins TRBV6-5 and TRBJ1-1; D gene ambiguous. Here the CDR3 reads CASSNTWVRTEAFF. CDR3 nucleotides: TGTGCCAGCAGTAACACGTGGGTGAGGACTGAAGCTTTCTTT.